Reported below is one TCR beta chain. Per the original methods: Estimated nucleated cell counts came from reference gene primer amplification. Assay used: immunoSEQ multiplex PCR; TCRdb lists only in-frame clones, some missing. The V and J calls and the clone size are those of that table, but D and trimming were determined from the DNA. The table lists about 110,000 clones, nearly 90% of them singletons. The sample comes from a study of blood T cell repertoires in COVID-19. The clonotype comes from a human donor in a cohort sampled during active COVID-19. The sequenced material came from peripheral blood.

The CDR3 DNA is TGTGCCAGCAGTTTACGGTTGGGACAGGGGGGGCAGCCCCAGCATTTT. This translates into CASSLRLGQGGQPQHF. The chain has TRBV27 and TRBJ1-5; 11 positions match TRBD1. CDR3 length: 16 residues. Trimming took 2 bases from V and 7 from J; bases not matched to a gene: 7. Germline V gives CDR1 MNHEY, CDR2 SMNVEV (reference sequence).